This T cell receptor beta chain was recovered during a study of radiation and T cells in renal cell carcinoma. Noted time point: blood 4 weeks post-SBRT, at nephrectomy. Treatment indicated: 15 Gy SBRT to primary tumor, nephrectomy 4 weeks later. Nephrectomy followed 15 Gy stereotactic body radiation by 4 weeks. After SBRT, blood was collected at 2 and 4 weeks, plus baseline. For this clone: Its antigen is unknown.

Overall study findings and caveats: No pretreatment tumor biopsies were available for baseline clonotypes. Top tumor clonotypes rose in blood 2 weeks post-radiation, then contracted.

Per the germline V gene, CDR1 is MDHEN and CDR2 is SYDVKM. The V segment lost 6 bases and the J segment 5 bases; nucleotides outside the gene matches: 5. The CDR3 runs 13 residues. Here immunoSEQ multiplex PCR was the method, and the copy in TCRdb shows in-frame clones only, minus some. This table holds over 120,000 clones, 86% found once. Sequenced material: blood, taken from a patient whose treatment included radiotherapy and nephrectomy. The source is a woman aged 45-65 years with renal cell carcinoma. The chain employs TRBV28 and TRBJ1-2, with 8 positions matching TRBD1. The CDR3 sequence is CASSRGTGYGYTF. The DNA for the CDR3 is TGTGCCAGCAGCCGCGGGACAGGTTATGGCTACACCTTC.